This T cell receptor beta chain was retrieved from a study of T cells in Graves' hyperthyroidism and ophthalmopathy. Findings and caveats of the study: Blood also held most thyroid clonotypes expanded beyond 0.001.

Researchers took RNA transcripts and amplified the TCR beta CDR3 regions from them. A set of HTBI primers served as the primers for a first-round RT-PCR of the TCR CDR3. TCRdb recomputed calls from the multiplex PCR reads with MiXCR, one row per CDR3 protein. The data hold about 720,000 distinct CDR3 sequences, with less than 20% observed a single time. The V and J ends lost 7 bases and 0 bases respectively, with 13 bases between them. CDR1 MDHEN and CDR2 SYDVKM come from the germline V gene. CDR3 length: 15 amino acids. Patients were aged 18 to 65, had disease duration under 2 months, and had newly diagnosed hyperthyroidism. There are many counts of this clonotype. Antigen: not known.

The chain carries TRBV28 and TRBJ2-1, with a tentative D call TRBD2 (6 bases). Sequencing was carried out using blood. This TCR derives from a young man with Graves' hyperthyroidism. CDR3 nucleotides: TGTGCCAGCAAAGAGGGACTCCACTCCTACAATGAGCAGTTCTTC. This codes for CASKEGLHSYNEQFF.